The source of this T cell receptor beta chain is a study of T cell responses to AZD1222 COVID-19 vaccine. Repertoires were generated with immunoSEQ multiplex PCR, while TCRdb's copy carries only in-frame clones and drops some. Among around 80,000 clones listed, roughly four fifths were seen once. The CDR3 is 16 residues long. Trimming cost V 1 base and J 1 base; bases outside gene matches: 7. CDR1 and CDR2 from the germline V gene are LGHDT and YNNKEL (reference sequence). This TCR derives from an adult who received the AZD1222 COVID-19 vaccine. Sequencing was performed on peripheral blood, taken 28 days after the second AZD1222 dose. This chain links TRBV3-1 (or the pseudogene TRBV3-2) with TRBJ2-7, with 7 bases lining up with TRBD2. CDR3 DNA sequence: TGTGCCAGCAGCCAAGGGGGGGGGTTCCTATCCTACGAGCAGTACTTC. This gives the protein CASSQGGGFLSYEQYF.